The next 5 T cell receptor beta chains were all read from a single sample in a study of T cell responses to AZD1222 COVID-19 vaccine. Measured with immunoSEQ multiplex PCR; TCRdb has only the in-frame clones, and not every one. The table shows 150,000 to 200,000 clones, with about 92% occurring only once. The material sequenced was peripheral blood, taken on day 0 of AZD1222 vaccination. These receptors were collected from an adult in good health.

The chain is built from TRBV15 and TRBJ2-7; the D gene is possibly TRBD1 (5 bases). V lost 0 bases, J lost 10 bases, and 13 bases lay in between. The CDR3 is 13 residues long. Germline V gene data show CDR1 as LNHNV and CDR2 as YYDKDF (reference sequence). The DNA of the CDR3 is TGTGCCACCAGCAGAGATATTGGGGCTCCTCAGTACTTC. Its translation is CATSRDIGAPQYF.

This clone was found a few times. The chain recombines TRBV19 with TRBJ1-6, with D uncertain. The CDR3 is 14 residues long. Germline V gene data show CDR1 as LNHDA and CDR2 as SQIVND (reference sequence). Deletions cut 3 bases from V and 7 bases from J, with 10 bases between. The CDR3 region is CASSIGRINSPLHF. CDR3 bases: TGTGCCAGTAGTATCGGCAGGATAAATTCACCCCTCCACTTT.

This sequence joins TRBV10-1 and TRBJ2-1, with D possibly matching TRBD1 (6 bases). Germline loops: CDR1 WNHNN, CDR2 SYGVQD (reference sequence). The CDR3 totals 11 residues. Trimming cost V 6 bases and J 14 bases, with 14 bases left between them. CDR3 bases: TGCGCCAGCAGGGCAGTCCCAGGGGAGTTCTTC. Translating it yields CASRAVPGEFF.

The genes are TRBV12-3 or TRBV12-4 and TRBJ1-2, with D uncertain. The CDR3 spans 12 residues. Trimming pared 1 base from V and 3 bases from J, leaving 3 bases between. The DNA of the CDR3 is TGTGCCAGCAGTTTAGTGCACTATGGCTACACCTTC. Amino acids: CASSLVHYGYTF.

This clone has a single count. The genes are TRBV5-1 and TRBJ1-3; the D is unclear. CDR3 length: 16 residues. The germline gives CDR1 SGHRS, CDR2 YFSETQ. Deletions cut 0 bases from V and 0 bases from J, with 10 bases between. CDR3 nucleotides: TGCGCCAGCAGCTTGGGCCCGGCCGACTCTGGAAACACCATATATTTT. Translation gives CASSLGPADSGNTIYF.